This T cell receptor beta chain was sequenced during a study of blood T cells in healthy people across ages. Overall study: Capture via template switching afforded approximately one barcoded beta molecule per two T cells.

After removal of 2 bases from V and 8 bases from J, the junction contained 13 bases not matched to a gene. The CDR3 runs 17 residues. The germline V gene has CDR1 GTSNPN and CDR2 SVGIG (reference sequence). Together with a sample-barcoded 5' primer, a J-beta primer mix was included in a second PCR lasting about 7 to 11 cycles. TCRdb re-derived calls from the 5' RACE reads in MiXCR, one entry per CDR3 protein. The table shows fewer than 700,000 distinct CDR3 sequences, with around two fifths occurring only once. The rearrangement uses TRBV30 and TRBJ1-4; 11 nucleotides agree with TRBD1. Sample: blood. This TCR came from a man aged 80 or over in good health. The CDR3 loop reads CAWSRFPFGTGGEKLFF. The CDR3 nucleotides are TGTGCCTGGAGTCGGTTTCCCTTCGGGACAGGGGGAGAAAAACTGTTTTTT.